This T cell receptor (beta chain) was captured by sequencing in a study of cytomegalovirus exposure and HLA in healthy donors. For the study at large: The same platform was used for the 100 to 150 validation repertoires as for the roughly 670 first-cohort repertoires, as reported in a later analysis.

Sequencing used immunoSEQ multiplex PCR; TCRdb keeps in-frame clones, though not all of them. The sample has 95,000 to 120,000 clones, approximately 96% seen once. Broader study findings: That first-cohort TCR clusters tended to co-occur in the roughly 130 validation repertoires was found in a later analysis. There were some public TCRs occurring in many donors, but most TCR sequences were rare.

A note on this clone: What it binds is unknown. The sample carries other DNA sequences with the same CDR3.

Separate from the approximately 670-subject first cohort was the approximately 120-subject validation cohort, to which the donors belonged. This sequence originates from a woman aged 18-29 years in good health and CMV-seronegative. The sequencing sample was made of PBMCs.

The CDR3 here is CASSPRTGPYEQYF. The CDR3 DNA reads as TGTGCCAGCAGTCCGAGGACAGGCCCTTACGAGCAGTACTTC. The rearrangement links TRBV27 to TRBJ2-7, with 7 bases that match TRBD1. The CDR3 sequence is 14 residues long. Germline lookup yields CDR1 MNHEY and CDR2 SMNVEV (reference sequence). Losses at the gene ends were 5 bases for V and 4 bases for J; bases not matched to a gene: 8.